What follows are 3 T cell receptor beta chains derived from one specimen sequenced in a study of CD8 T cells in ankylosing spondylitis. MiXCR, applied by TCRdb to the 5' RACE reads, yields one record per CDR3 protein. The table has fewer than 200,000 distinct CDR3 sequences, 9.8% seen once. Material: blood, either unsorted or a sorted T cell fraction (not recorded which). The receptor set was obtained from a female donor with ankylosing spondylitis or in good health (not recorded which).

This rearrangement joins TRBV10-1 to TRBJ2-5, with 10 positions matching TRBD2. The germline gives CDR1 WNHNN, CDR2 SYGVQD (reference sequence). V lost 5 bases, J lost 3 bases, and 0 bases stayed unmatched. The CDR3 extends over 13 amino acids. The CDR3 nucleotides are TGCGCCAGCAGTAGCGGGAGGGAAGAGACCCAGTACTTC. Translating gives CASSSGREETQYF.

This chain connects TRBV19 to TRBJ2-2; 8 bases align to TRBD1. CDR1 is LNHDA, CDR2 SQIVND, per germline (reference sequence). The CDR3 is 15 amino acids. Trimming at V came to 6 bases and at J to 6 bases, leaving 9 bases not matched to a gene. In DNA form, the CDR3 reads TGTGCCAGTAGGCTTAACAGGGGGAGAGCCGGGGAGCTGTTTTTT. It yields the protein CASRLNRGRAGELFF. Full variable domain (remainder filled in from reference TRBV19 and TRBJ2-2): DGGITQSPKYLFRKEGQNVTLSCEQNLNHDAMYWYRQDPGQGLRLIYYSQIVNDFQKGDIAEGYSVSREKKESFPLTVTSAQKNPTAFYLCASRLNRGRAGELFFGEGSRLTVL.

This clonotype was detected a few times. V gene TRBV12-5 combines with J gene TRBJ2-7; D remains unclear. The CDR3 has 13 amino acids. V lost 0 bases, J lost 6 bases, and 9 bases lay in between. Germline-derived CDR1 and CDR2 are LGHNT and FRNRAP. CDR3 sequence reads: CASGLVNEREQYF. CDR3 nucleotide sequence: TGTGCTAGTGGTTTGGTAAATGAGCGCGAGCAGTACTTC.